The present TCR beta chain was sequenced within a study of T cell responses to AZD1222 COVID-19 vaccine. Across the study: Samples with a second dose at about 4 or about 12 weeks were pooled together.

The method was immunoSEQ multiplex PCR; TCRdb's version includes in-frame clones alone and lacks a portion of them. The table shows some 140,000 clones, with over 85% occurring only once. The CDR3 is 11 amino acids. Germline V gene lookup returns CDR1 SEHNR and CDR2 FQNEAQ (reference sequence). Trimming took 6 bases from V and 3 from J, leaving 4 bases between them. The TCR originated in an adult in good health. The genes are TRBV7-9 and TRBJ2-3; D unresolved. The sample here was peripheral blood, taken on day 0 of AZD1222 vaccination. CDR3 loop: CASSQTDTQYF. The CDR3 coding sequence is TGTGCCAGCAGTCAAACAGATACGCAGTATTTT.